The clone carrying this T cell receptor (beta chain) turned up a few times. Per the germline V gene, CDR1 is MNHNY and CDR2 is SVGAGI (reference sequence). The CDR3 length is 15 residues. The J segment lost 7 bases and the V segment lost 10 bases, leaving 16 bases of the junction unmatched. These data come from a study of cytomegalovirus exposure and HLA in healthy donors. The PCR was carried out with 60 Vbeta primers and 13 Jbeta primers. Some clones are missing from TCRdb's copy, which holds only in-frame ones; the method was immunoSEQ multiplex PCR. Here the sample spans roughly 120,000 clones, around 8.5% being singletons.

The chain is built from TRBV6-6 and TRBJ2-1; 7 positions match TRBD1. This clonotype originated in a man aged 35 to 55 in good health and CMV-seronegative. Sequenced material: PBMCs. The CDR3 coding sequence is TGTGCCACTCATGGGGTAGGGCCAGGGGGAAATGAGCAGTTCTTC. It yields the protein CATHGVGPGGNEQFF.